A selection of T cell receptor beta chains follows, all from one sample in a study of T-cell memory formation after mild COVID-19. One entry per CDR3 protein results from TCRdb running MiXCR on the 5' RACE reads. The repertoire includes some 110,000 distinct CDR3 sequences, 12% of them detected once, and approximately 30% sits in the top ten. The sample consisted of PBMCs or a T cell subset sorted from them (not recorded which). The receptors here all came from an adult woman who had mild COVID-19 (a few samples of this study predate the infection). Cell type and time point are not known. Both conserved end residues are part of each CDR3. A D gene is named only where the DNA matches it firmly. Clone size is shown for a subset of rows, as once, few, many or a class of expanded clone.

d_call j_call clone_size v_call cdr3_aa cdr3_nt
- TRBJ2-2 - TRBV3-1 CASSQVTENTGELFF TGTGCCAGCAGCCAAGTGACAGAGAACACCGGGGAGCTGTTTTTT
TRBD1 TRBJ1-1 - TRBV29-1 CSARGQAPEDFF TGCAGCGCGAGGGGACAGGCCCCTGAAGATTTCTTT
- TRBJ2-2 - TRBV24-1 CATSAAQDLYTGELFF TGTGCCACCAGTGCCGCGCAGGACCTCTACACCGGGGAGCTGTTTTTT
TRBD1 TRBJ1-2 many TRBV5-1 CASSLAEGANLGYTF TGCGCCAGCAGCTTGGCGGAGGGGGCTAATCTTGGCTACACCTTC
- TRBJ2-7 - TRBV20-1 CSGRWASEQYF TGCAGTGGACGATGGGCGTCCGAGCAGTACTTC
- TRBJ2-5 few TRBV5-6 CASSLVGDEETQYF TGTGCCAGCAGCTTGGTTGGAGATGAAGAGACCCAGTACTTC
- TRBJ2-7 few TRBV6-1 CASSEGTEVSYEQYF TGTGCCAGCAGTGAAGGGACAGAAGTGTCCTACGAGCAGTACTTC
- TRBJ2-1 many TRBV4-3 CASSQDSQGPLNEQFF TGCGCCAGCAGCCAAGATAGCCAGGGTCCTCTCAATGAGCAGTTCTTC
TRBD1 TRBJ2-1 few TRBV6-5 CASRPGQASYNEQFF TGTGCCAGCAGGCCGGGACAGGCCTCCTACAATGAGCAGTTCTTC
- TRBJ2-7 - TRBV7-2 CASSFGQATYEQYF TGTGCCAGCAGCTTCGGGCAAGCGACCTACGAGCAGTACTTC
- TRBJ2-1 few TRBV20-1 CSATLGGRDYNEQFF TGCAGTGCTACCCTGGGGGGACGCGATTACAATGAGCAGTTCTTC
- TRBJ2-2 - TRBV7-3 CASSSAHRGGIGELFF TGTGCCAGCAGCTCAGCCCACAGGGGAGGCATCGGGGAGCTGTTTTTT
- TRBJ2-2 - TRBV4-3 CASSQDETPGPTGELFF TGCGCCAGCAGCCAAGATGAAACACCAGGACCAACCGGGGAGCTGTTTTTT
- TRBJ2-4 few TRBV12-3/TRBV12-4 CASSPKGEAKNIQYF TGTGCCAGCAGCCCAAAAGGAGAGGCCAAAAACATTCAGTACTTC
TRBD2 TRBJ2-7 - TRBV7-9 CASSPTVTGTSGNTYEQYF TGTGCCAGCAGCCCGACGGTTACCGGGACTAGCGGGAACACCTACGAGCAGTACTTC
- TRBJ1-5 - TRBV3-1 CASSQGTGQPQHF TGTGCCAGCAGCCAGGGGACGGGACAGCCCCAGCATTTT
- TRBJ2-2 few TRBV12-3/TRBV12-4 CASYGAGELFF TGTGCCAGCTATGGGGCCGGGGAGCTGTTTTTT
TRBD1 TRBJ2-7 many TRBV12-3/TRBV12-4 CASSFGTGAYEQYF TGTGCCAGCAGTTTTGGGACAGGCGCCTACGAGCAGTACTTC
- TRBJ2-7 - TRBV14 CASSPIAPGLPLEQYF TGTGCCAGCAGCCCTATCGCTCCGGGACTTCCTTTAGAGCAGTACTTC
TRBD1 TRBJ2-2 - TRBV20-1 CSARGTVRDTGELFF TGCAGTGCTAGGGGGACAGTTCGTGACACCGGGGAGCTGTTTTTT
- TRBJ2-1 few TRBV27 CASSRGDGDNEQFF TGTGCCAGCTCACGGGGCGACGGGGACAATGAGCAGTTCTTC
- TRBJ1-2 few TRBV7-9 CASSLGGGNYGYTF TGTGCCAGCAGCTTAGGGGGCGGAAACTATGGCTACACCTTC